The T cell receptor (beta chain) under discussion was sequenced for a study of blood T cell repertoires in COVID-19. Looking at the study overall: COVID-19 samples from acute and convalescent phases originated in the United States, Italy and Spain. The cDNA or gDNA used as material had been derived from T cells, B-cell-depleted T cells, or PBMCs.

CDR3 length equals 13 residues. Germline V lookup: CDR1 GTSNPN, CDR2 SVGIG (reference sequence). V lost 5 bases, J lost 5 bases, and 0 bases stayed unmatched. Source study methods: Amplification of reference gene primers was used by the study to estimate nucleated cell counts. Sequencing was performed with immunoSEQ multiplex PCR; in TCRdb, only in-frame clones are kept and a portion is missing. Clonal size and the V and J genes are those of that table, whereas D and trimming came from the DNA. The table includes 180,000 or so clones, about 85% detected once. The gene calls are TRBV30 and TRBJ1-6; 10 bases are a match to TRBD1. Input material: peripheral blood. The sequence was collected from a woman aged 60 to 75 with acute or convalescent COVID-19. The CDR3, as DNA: TGTGCCTGGGACAGGGGGCATAATTCACCCCTCCACTTT. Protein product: CAWDRGHNSPLHF.